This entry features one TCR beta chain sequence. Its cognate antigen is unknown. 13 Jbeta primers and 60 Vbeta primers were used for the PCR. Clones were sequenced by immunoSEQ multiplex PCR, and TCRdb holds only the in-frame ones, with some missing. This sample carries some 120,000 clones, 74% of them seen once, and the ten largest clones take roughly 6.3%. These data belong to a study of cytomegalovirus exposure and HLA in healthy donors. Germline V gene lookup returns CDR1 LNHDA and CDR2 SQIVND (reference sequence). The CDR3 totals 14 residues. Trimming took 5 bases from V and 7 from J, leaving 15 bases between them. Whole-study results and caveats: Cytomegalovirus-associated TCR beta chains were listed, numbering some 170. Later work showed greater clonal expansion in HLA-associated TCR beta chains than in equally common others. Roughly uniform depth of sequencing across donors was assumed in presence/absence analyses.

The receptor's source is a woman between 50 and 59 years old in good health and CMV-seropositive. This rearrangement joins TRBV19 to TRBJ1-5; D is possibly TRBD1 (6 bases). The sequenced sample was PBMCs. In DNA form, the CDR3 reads TGTGCCAGTAGTGACACAGGGTTGGAACAGCCCCAGCATTTT. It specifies CASSDTGLEQPQHF.